This entry is about one TCR beta chain. Its antigen is unknown. The record has no base qualities; no much larger clone is one base away. The sample originates from a study of cytomegalovirus exposure and HLA in healthy donors (dated by TCRdb to the late 2010s). Background for the entire study: The 666 repertoires of the first cohort and the roughly 110 validation repertoires were produced on the same platform, according to a later analysis. Along with the approximately 670-subject first cohort, a separate validation cohort of around 110 different subjects was used. To predict cytomegalovirus infection status, the study combined high-throughput TCR immunosequencing, statistical association of individual TCRs with disease status, and machine learning. The study was designed to test whether signatures of past pathogen exposure could be identified by cataloging public T cell receptors. Study-wide conclusions, independent of this receptor: In the study, about 150 TCR beta chains were listed as associated with cytomegalovirus. The classifier was reported to diagnose cytomegalovirus status with high specificity and sensitivity in both the original cohort and the validation cohort. A few of the identified cytomegalovirus-associated TCR beta chains were confirmed in vitro to be specific for cytomegalovirus antigens. Across donors, most TCR sequences were observed very rarely, whereas some public TCRs were present in many individuals. A later analysis lacked HLA typing for the validation cohort, so it scored co-occurrence in that cohort across all 120 or so repertoires. Subsequent analysis determined that TCRs grouped into clusters in the first cohort also showed a tendency toward co-occurrence across the 90 to 150 validation repertoires, and approximately 93% of cluster scores exceeded 0. The authors suggested that the approach could potentially be extended to other disease states and immunological phenotypes.

The library was produced with the immunoSEQ multiplex PCR assay. In the original analysis: A statistical classification framework was built to diagnose cytomegalovirus status from the catalog of TCR beta chain sequences. Held by TCRdb, this immuneACCESS table contains in-frame sequences only and omits some clones. Under half of the omission traces to an unresolved V gene where checked; the cause of the rest is unknown. V, J and clone size are those of that table, while D and trimming were read from the DNA. The sample table contains under 250,000 clones; only one count was recorded for 80% to 90% of them. The top ten clonotypes cover about 2% of the sample. Reading from cysteine to phenylalanine, the CDR3 counts 15 amino acids. Left in the record is the CDR3 DNA by itself, 45 bases read in frame from the first base. Here V drops 5 bases and J drops 2 bases, and the junction holds 7 bases not matched to any gene. According to the germline V gene, CDR1 reads MDHEN and CDR2 reads SYDVKM.

Separate from the approximately 730-subject first cohort, the validation cohort of 95 to 150 subjects was the group to which the donors belonged. The specimen was PBMCs. The chain employs TRBV28 and TRBJ2-7, and TRBD1 aligns with 9 junction nucleotides. The source is a woman between 18 and 29 years old in good health and CMV-seropositive. For the CDR3, the sequence is CASSAGTGYPYEQYF. The nucleotide sequence reads TGTGCCAGCAGTGCCGGGACAGGGTACCCCTACGAGCAGTACTTC.